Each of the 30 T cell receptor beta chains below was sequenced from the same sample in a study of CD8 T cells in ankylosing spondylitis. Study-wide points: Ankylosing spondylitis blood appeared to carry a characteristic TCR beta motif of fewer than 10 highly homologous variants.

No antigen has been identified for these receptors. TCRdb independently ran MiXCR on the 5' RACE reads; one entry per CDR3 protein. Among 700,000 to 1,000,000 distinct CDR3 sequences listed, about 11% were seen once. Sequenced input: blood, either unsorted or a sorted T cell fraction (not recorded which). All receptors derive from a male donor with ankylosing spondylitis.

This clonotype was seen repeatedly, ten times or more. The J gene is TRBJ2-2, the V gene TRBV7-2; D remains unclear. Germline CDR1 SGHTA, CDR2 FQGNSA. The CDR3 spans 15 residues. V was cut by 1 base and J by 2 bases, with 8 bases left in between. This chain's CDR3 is CASSLVNSNTGELFF. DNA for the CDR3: TGTGCCAGCAGCTTAGTAAACTCCAACACCGGGGAGCTGTTTTTT.

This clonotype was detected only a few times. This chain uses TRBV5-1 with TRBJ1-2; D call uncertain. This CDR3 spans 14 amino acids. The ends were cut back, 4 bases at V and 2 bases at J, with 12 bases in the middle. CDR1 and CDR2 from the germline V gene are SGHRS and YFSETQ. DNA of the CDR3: TGCGCCAGCAGCCCTCCTGCAGCGAACTATGGCTACACCTTC. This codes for CASSPPAANYGYTF. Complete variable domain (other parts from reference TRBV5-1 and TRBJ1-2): KAGVTQTPRYLIKTRGQQVTLSCSPISGHRSVSWYQQTPGQGLQFLFEYFSETQRNKGNFPGRFSGRQFSNSRSEMNVSTLELGDSALYLCASSPPAANYGYTFGSGTRLTVV.

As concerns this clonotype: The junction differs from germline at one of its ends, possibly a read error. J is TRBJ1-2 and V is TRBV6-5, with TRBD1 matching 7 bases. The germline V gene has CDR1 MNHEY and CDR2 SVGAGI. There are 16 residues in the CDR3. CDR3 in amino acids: CASSYSGTALTYGYTF. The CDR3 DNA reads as TGTGCCAGCAGCTACTCCGGGACAGCATTGACCTATGGCTACACCTTC.

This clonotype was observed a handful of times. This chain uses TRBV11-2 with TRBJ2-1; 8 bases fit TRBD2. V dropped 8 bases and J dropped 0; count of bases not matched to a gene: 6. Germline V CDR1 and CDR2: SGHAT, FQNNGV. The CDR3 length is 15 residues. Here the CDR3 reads CASLQSGSSYNEQFF. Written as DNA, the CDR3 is TGTGCCAGCCTTCAAAGCGGGAGCTCCTACAATGAGCAGTTCTTC.

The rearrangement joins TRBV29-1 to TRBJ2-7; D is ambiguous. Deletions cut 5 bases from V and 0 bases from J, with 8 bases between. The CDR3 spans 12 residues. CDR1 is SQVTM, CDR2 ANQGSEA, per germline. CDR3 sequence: CSVQVSSYEQYF. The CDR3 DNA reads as TGCAGCGTTCAGGTCAGCTCCTACGAGCAGTACTTC.

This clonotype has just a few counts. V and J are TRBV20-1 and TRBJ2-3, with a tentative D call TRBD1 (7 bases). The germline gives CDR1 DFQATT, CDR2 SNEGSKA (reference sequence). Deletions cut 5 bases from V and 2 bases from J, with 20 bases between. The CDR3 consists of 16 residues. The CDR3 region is CSASGGLDTLTDTQYF. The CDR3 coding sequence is TGCAGTGCTTCAGGGGGGTTAGACACCCTCACAGATACGCAGTATTTT.

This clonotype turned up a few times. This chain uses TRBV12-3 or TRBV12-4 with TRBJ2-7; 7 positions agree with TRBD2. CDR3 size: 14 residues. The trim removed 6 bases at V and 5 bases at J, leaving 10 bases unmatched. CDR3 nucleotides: TGTGCCAGCAGCCAGAGGCGGGGGTCCCACGAGCAGTACTTC. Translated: CASSQRRGSHEQYF.

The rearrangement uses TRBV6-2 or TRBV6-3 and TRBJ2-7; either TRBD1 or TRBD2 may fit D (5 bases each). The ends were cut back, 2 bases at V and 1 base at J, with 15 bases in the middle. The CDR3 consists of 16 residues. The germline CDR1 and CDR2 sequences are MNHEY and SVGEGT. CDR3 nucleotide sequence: TGTGCCAGCAGTTACCCCGGGGCGCCGAATTCCTACGAGCAGTACTTC. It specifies CASSYPGAPNSYEQYF.

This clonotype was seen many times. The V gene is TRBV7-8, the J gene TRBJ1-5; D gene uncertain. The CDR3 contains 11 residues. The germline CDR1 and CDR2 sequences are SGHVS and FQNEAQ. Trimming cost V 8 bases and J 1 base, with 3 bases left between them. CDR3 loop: CASGSNQPQHF. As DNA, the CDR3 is TGTGCCAGCGGGAGCAATCAGCCCCAGCATTTT.

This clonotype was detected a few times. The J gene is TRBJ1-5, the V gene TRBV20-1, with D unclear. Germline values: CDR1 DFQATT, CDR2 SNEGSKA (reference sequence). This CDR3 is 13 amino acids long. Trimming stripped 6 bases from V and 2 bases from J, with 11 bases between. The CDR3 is CSASSGRNQPQHF. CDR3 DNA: TGCAGTGCCTCATCCGGACGCAATCAGCCCCAGCATTTT.

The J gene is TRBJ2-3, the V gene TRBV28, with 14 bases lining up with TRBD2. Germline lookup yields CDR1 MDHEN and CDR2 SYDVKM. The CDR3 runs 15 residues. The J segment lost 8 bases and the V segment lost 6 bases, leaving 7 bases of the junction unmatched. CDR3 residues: CASRRLAGGPFTQYF. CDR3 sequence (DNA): TGTGCCAGCAGAAGACTAGCGGGGGGGCCTTTTACGCAGTATTTT.

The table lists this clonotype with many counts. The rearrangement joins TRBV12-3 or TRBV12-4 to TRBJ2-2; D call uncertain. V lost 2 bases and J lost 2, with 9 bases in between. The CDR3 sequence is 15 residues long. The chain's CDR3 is CASSLRSSNTGELFF. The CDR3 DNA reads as TGTGCCAGCAGTTTACGTAGCAGTAACACCGGGGAGCTGTTTTTT.

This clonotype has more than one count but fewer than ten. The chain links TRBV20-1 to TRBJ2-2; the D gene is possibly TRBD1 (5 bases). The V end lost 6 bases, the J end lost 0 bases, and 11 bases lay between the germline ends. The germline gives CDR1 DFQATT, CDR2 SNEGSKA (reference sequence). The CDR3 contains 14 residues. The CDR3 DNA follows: TGCAGTGCACTCGACAGCTCGAACACCGGGGAGCTGTTTTTT. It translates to CSALDSSNTGELFF.

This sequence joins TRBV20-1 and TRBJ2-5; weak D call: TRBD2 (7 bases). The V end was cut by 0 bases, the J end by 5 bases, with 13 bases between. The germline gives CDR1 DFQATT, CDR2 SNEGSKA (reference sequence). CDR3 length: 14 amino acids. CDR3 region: CSARDLGGAETQYF. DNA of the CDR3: TGCAGTGCTAGAGATCTTGGGGGGGCGGAGACCCAGTACTTC.

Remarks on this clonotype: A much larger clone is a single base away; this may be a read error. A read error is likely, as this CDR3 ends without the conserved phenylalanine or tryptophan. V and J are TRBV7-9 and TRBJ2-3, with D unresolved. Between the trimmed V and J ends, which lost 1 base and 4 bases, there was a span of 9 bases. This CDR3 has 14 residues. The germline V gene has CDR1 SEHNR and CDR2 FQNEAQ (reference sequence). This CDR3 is CASSLGIHADTQYI. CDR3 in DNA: TGTGCCAGCAGCTTAGGGATACATGCAGATACGCAGTATATT.

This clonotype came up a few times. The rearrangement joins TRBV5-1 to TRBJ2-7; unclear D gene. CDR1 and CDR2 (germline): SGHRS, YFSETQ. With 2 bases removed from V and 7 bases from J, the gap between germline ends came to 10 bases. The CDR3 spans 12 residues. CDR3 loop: CASSFDGREQYF. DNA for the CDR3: TGCGCCAGCAGCTTTGACGGGCGGGAGCAGTACTTC.

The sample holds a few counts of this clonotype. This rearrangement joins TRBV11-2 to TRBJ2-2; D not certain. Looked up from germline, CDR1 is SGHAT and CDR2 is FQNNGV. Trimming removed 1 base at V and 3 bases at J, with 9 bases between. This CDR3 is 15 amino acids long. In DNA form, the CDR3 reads TGTGCCAGCAGCTTAGGCCGCTCCTACACCGGGGAGCTGTTTTTT. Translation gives CASSLGRSYTGELFF.

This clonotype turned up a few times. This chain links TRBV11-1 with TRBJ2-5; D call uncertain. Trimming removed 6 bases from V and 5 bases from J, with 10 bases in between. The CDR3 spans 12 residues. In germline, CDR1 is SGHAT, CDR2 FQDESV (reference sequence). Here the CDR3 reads CASRSLPETQYF. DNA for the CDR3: TGTGCCAGCAGATCCCTACCTGAGACCCAGTACTTC.

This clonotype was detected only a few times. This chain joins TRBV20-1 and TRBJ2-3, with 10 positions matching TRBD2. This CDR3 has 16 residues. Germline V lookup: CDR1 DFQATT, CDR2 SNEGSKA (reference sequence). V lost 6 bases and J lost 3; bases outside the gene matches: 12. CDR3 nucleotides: TGCAGTGCCAACCGTCCGAAGCGGGGGGGGACAGATACGCAGTATTTT. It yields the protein CSANRPKRGGTDTQYF.

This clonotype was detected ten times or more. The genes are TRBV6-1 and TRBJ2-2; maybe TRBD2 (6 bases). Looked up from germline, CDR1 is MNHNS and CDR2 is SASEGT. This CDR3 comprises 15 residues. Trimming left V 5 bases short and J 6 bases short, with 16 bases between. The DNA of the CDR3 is TGTGCCAGCAGTCGACTAGTCACTCGGGCCGGGGAGCTGTTTTTT. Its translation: CASSRLVTRAGELFF.

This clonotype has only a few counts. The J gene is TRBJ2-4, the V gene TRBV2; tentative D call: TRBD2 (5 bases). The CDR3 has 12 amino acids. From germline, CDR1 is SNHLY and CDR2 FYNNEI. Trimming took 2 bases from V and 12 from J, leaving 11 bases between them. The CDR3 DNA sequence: TGTGCCAGCAGTGAAAGGACTCCCGCTCAGTACTTC. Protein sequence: CASSERTPAQYF.

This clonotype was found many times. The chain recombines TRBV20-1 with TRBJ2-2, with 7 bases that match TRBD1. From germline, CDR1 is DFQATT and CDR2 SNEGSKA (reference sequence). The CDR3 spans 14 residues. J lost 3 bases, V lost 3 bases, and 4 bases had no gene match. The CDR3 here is CSASKGGDTGELFF. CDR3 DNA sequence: TGCAGTGCTAGCAAAGGGGGCGACACCGGGGAGCTGTTTTTT.

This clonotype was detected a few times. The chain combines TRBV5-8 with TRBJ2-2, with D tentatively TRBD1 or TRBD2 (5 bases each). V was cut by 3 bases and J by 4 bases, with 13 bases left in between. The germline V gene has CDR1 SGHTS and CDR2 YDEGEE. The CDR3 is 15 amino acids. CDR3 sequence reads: CASSSGTVITGELFF. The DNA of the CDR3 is TGTGCCAGCAGCTCCGGGACGGTAATCACCGGGGAGCTGTTTTTT.

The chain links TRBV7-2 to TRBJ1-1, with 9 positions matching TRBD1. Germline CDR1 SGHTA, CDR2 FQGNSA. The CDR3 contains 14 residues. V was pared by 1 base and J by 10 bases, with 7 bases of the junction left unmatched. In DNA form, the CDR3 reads TGTGCCAGCAGCTTAGGGGGACAGGGTTTTGGAGCTTTCTTT. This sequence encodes CASSLGGQGFGAFF.

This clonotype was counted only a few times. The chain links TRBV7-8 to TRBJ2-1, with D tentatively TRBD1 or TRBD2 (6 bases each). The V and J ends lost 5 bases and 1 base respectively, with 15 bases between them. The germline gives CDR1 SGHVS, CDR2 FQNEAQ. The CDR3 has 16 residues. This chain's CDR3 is CASSPYRGPSYNEQFF. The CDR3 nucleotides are TGTGCCAGCAGCCCCTATCGGGGGCCTTCCTACAATGAGCAGTTCTTC.

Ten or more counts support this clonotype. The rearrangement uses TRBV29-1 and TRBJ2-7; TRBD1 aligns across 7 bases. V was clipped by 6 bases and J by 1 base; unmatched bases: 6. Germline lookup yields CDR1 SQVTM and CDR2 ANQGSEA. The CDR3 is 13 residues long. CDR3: CSVWKTGSYEQYF. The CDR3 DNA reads TGCAGCGTATGGAAGACAGGGTCCTACGAGCAGTACTTC.

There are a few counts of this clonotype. The CDR3 region has the DNA TGTGCCAGCAGTGCTTTGTCTGCGGCCGACTCCCAGTACTTC. Its protein product is CASSALSAADSQYF. V is TRBV2 and J is TRBJ2-7; D is ambiguous. Deletions cut 4 bases from V and 10 bases from J, with 20 bases between. This CDR3 region has 14 residues. CDR1 is SNHLY and CDR2 is FYNNEI in the germline V gene.

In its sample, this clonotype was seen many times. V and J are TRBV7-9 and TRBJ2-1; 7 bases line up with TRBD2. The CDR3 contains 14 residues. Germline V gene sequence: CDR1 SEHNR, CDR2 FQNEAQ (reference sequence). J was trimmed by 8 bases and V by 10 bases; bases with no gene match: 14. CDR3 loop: CAIVGGSRGDEQFF. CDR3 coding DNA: TGTGCCATCGTAGGCGGGAGTAGGGGCGATGAGCAGTTCTTC. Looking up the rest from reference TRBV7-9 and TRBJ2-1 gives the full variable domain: DTGVSQNPRHKITKRGQNVTFRCDPISEHNRLYWYRQTLGQGPEFLTYFQNEAQLEKSRLLSDRFSAERPKGSFSTLEIQRTEQGDSAMYLCAIVGGSRGDEQFFGPGTRLTVL.

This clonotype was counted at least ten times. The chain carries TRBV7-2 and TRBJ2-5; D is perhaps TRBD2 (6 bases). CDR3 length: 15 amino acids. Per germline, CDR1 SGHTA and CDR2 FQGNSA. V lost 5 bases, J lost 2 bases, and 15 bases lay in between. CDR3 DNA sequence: TGTGCCAGCAGCCACCCCCTCGGAGGGCAAGAGACCCAGTACTTC. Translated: CASSHPLGGQETQYF.

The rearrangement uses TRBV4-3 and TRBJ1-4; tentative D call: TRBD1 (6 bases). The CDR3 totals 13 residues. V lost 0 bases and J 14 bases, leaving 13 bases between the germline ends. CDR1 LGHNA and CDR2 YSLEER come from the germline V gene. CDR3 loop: CASSQERQGNLFF. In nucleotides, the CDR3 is TGCGCCAGCAGCCAAGAAAGGCAGGGGAATCTGTTTTTT.